This TCR beta chain was captured in a study of blood T cell repertoires in COVID-19 (dated by TCRdb to about 2020). Notes on the research overall: Samples covering the acute and convalescent phases of COVID-19 were provided by collaborators in the United States, Italy and Spain. The samples were drawn from two sources: the first 160 participants of the ongoing ImmuneRACE study, and 950 to 1,500 subjects contributed by 6 global collaborators. Subjects who had been exposed to COVID-19, were actively infected with it, or had recovered from it provided the deeply sampled blood TCRbeta repertoires that made up the dataset. A de-identified subject ID, COVID-19 status, age in years and sex were almost always included in the sample metadata. The repertoires were released in a freely available public database intended as a resource for research on the immune response to SARS-CoV-2. The prospective study material was composed of cDNA or gDNA derived from T cells, B-cell-depleted T cells, or PBMCs. HLA class I and class II types, where available, came from metadata supplied by the sample provider rather than from assay-based typing. Study-wide findings and limitations: The amount of clinical and demographic metadata varied by source and participant and was provided uncurated.

Its CDR3 holds 14 amino acids, cysteine through phenylalanine. Only the CDR3 part of the read is kept: 42 bases, read in frame from the first base. The CDR1 and CDR2 encoded by the germline V gene (reference sequence) are SEHNR and FQNEAQ. At the junction V is shortened by 3 bases and J by 6 bases; bases outside the gene matches: 8. This clone was found a few times. Its recognized antigen is unknown. No base-level quality is on record; no much larger clone is a single base apart. TCRbeta CDR3 regions were amplified from genomic DNA using the immunoSEQ Assay, a bias-controlled multiplex PCR. In the original analysis: The number of nucleated cells in each sample was estimated from the amplification of reference gene primers within the assay. To quantify the absolute abundance of each unique TCRbeta CDR3 rearrangement, sequence reads were collapsed and filtered. For each sample, productive Simpson clonality was calculated as the square root of Simpson's diversity index over productive rearrangements. TCRdb stores this immuneACCESS table with in-frame sequences only. Part of the clones is absent; in the studies checked, under half of the shortfall reflects unresolved V genes, and no reason is known for the rest. The V and J calls and clone size are taken from that table; D and trimming were inferred from the DNA. In all, the sample holds approximately 98,000 clones, and 88% of those were seen once. Around 2% of the sample is held by the ten biggest clonotypes.

The collaborating institutions used their own protocols to collect whole blood in K2EDTA tubes. Collaborator samples were shipped for TCRbeta analysis as frozen whole blood, isolated PBMCs, or DNA extracted from either sample type. The chain is made from TRBV7-9 and TRBJ2-7, with TRBD1 identical over 7 junction bases. This receptor was identified in a human donor in a cohort sampled during active COVID-19. The sequencing input was peripheral blood. The CDR3 region has the sequence CASSLGDRASEQYF. The bases are TGTGCCAGCAGCTTGGGGGACAGAGCGAGCGAGCAGTACTTC.